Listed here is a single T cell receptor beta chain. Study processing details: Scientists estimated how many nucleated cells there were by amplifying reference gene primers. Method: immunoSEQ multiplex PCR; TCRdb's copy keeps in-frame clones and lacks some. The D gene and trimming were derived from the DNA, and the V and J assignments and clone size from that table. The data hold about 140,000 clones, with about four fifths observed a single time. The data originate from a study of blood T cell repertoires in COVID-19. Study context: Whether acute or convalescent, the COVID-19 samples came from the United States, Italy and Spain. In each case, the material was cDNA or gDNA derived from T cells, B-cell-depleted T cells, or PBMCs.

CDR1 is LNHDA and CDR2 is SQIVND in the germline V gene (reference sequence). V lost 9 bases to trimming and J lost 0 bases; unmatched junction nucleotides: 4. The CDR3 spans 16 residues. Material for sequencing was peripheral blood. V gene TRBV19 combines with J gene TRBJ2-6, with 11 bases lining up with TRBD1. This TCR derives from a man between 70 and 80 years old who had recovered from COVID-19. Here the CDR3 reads CASGDRGISGANVLTF. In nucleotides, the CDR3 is TGTGCCAGCGGGGACAGGGGGATCTCTGGGGCCAACGTCCTGACTTTC.